This entry lists 31 T cell receptor beta chains sequenced from one sample in a study of vaccination effects on CD4 cells after COVID-19. For these receptors, no antigen is known. In the ViraFEST assay, antigen-specific CD4+ clonotypes were identified by expansion after peptide-pool stimulation. The authors isolated CD4+ T cells after around 10 days of culture. Either the BNT162b2 or mRNA-1273 vaccine was given to participants in two doses. Sequencing was performed with immunoSEQ multiplex PCR; in TCRdb, only in-frame clones are kept and a portion is missing. This table holds around 30,000 clones, roughly four fifths found once. Material: CD4+ T cells from PBMCs cultured with HCoV-229E spike peptides, obtained after COVID-19 vaccination. The receptors here all came from a human donor who received a COVID-19 vaccine.

V gene TRBV3-1 (or the pseudogene TRBV3-2) combines with J gene TRBJ2-3; 11 nucleotides match TRBD2. This CDR3 is built from 18 residues. V trimming: 1 base; J trimming: 3 bases; junction bases outside the gene matches: 9. Germline CDR1 and CDR2: LGHDT and YNNKEL (reference sequence). The CDR3 coding sequence is TGTGCCAGCAGCCAAGGGGTACTAGCGGGAGCTGTGACAGATACGCAGTATTTT. This sequence encodes CASSQGVLAGAVTDTQYF.

The genes are TRBV10-3 and TRBJ1-2; the D is unclear. The CDR3 covers 13 residues. Germline assignment: CDR1 ENHRY and CDR2 SYGVKD. The V end was cut by 7 bases, the J end by 3 bases, with 12 bases between. CDR3 loop: CAITRTPHYGYTF. In DNA form, the CDR3 reads TGTGCCATCACTAGGACTCCTCACTATGGCTACACCTTC.

J is TRBJ1-2 and V is TRBV6-6, with no clear D. The V gene lost 0 bases and the J gene lost 4 bases, with 12 bases spanning the gap. The germline CDR1 and CDR2 sequences are MNHNY and SVGAGI (reference sequence). The CDR3 has 15 residues. The CDR3 loop reads CASSYSTNSPYGYTF. The CDR3 coding sequence is TGTGCCAGCAGTTACTCGACAAACTCCCCCTATGGCTACACCTTC.

This clone rates as medium-sized. This chain connects TRBV2 to TRBJ1-2; TRBD1 matches 9 bases. Per germline, CDR1 SNHLY and CDR2 FYNNEI. V was pared by 6 bases and J by 3 bases, with 5 bases of the junction left unmatched. This CDR3 has 14 residues. The CDR3 DNA follows: TGTGCCAGCAGGGCCGACAGGGGGTACTATGGCTACACCTTC. This gives the protein CASRADRGYYGYTF.

The rearrangement links TRBV10-2 to TRBJ1-1; D ambiguous. V was clipped by 5 bases and J by 6 bases, with 16 bases between them. Germline V lookup: CDR1 WSHSY, CDR2 SAAADI. The CDR3 spans 14 residues. The CDR3 bases are TGCGCCAGCAGTTTCAACCGGCGCCCCCCTGAAGCTTTCTTT. It yields the protein CASSFNRRPPEAFF.

This rearrangement joins TRBV5-1 to TRBJ2-5; 10 bases line up with TRBD1. CDR1 and CDR2 from the germline V gene are SGHRS and YFSETQ. CDR3 length equals 14 residues. Losses at the gene ends were 3 bases for V and 3 bases for J; bases not matched to a gene: 2. The CDR3 protein is CASSSGTGEETQYF. The CDR3 DNA reads as TGCGCCAGCAGCTCCGGGACAGGGGAAGAGACCCAGTACTTC.

The chain links TRBV7-9 to TRBJ1-2; no clear D gene. The V and J ends lost 1 base and 3 bases respectively, with 12 bases between them. The CDR3 contains 15 residues. The germline V gene has CDR1 SEHNR and CDR2 FQNEAQ (reference sequence). The CDR3 DNA reads as TGTGCCAGCAGCTTAGTGGCCCTGACCTACTATGGCTACACCTTC. It yields the protein CASSLVALTYYGYTF.

The chain has TRBV7-9 and TRBJ1-2, with D unclear. V lost 2 bases to trimming and J lost 0 bases, with 10 bases between them. The CDR3 is made up of 15 amino acids. CDR1 is SEHNR, CDR2 FQNEAQ, per germline (reference sequence). The CDR3 spells CASSLQLVSNYGYTF. The CDR3 nucleotides are TGTGCCAGCAGCTTACAGCTCGTTTCTAACTATGGCTACACCTTC.

The rearrangement links TRBV27 to TRBJ2-6; no firm D call. Trimming stripped 5 bases from V and 4 bases from J, with 12 bases between. Germline lookup yields CDR1 MNHEY and CDR2 SMNVEV (reference sequence). The CDR3 is made up of 15 amino acids. This CDR3 is CASSPDGTGANVLTF. CDR3 DNA sequence: TGTGCCAGCAGTCCCGACGGTACGGGGGCCAACGTCCTGACTTTC.

The chain joins TRBV18 to TRBJ1-2; D is unclear. Germline CDR1 is KGHSH and CDR2 is LQKENI. Trimming took off 0 bases at V and 4 bases at J, with 6 bases between the two ends. The CDR3 is made up of 13 amino acids. CDR3 sequence reads: CASSPPSAYGYTF. As DNA, the CDR3 is TGTGCCAGCTCACCACCGTCCGCCTATGGCTACACCTTC.

The rearrangement links TRBV5-8 to TRBJ2-4; D not certain. The CDR3 extends over 15 amino acids. Germline CDR1 and CDR2: SGHTS and YDEGEE. Deletions cut 2 bases from V and 0 bases from J, with 9 bases between. Here the CDR3 reads CASSLRVVAKNIQYF. In DNA, the CDR3 is TGTGCCAGCAGCTTACGGGTTGTAGCCAAAAACATTCAGTACTTC.

The rearrangement joins TRBV5-6 to TRBJ2-1; TRBD1 matches at 8 bases. The CDR3 covers 18 residues. Germline assignment: CDR1 SGHDT and CDR2 YYEEEE. Trimming took 4 bases from V and 5 from J; bases not matched to a gene: 17. The CDR3 here is CASSRIPFPGQAHNEQFF. CDR3 bases: TGTGCCAGCAGCAGAATCCCCTTCCCGGGACAGGCTCACAATGAGCAGTTCTTC.

This clone was recorded a few times. The V call is TRBV2, the J call TRBJ1-2; a possible D gene is TRBD1 (6 bases). Trimming cost V 4 bases and J 5 bases, with 14 bases left between them. Germline CDR1 and CDR2: SNHLY and FYNNEI. The CDR3 extends over 14 amino acids. CDR3 coding DNA: TGTGCCAGCAGTGTCCAGGGGCTAATTTATGGCTACACCTTC. Its protein is CASSVQGLIYGYTF.

The V and J genes are TRBV2 and TRBJ2-7; TRBD2 agrees at 7 bases. Germline V gives CDR1 SNHLY, CDR2 FYNNEI. The CDR3 sequence is 13 residues long. V shed 8 bases and J 5 bases; nucleotides not matched to a gene: 9. CDR3 bases: TGTGCCAGCTTCCGCGGGAGCTTGGACGAGCAGTACTTC. The encoded protein is CASFRGSLDEQYF.

This clone appeared a few times. The chain carries TRBV9 and TRBJ2-3, with no clear D. Trimming left V 0 bases short and J 3 bases short, with 5 bases between. The CDR3 has 13 amino acids. CDR1 and CDR2 (germline): SGDLS, YYNGEE. The CDR3, as DNA: TGTGCCAGCAGCGTAGGTCGGACAGATACGCAGTATTTT. Translating it yields CASSVGRTDTQYF.

The chain employs TRBV5-6 and TRBJ2-1; TRBD1 aligns across 9 bases. The CDR3 is 15 amino acids. Trimming took 1 base from V and 5 from J; bases not matched to a gene: 4. From germline, CDR1 is SGHDT and CDR2 YYEEEE. The CDR3 DNA follows: TGTGCCAGCAGCTTGACAGGGGGCGCCCACAATGAGCAGTTCTTC. Its translation is CASSLTGGAHNEQFF.

This chain joins TRBV11-1 and TRBJ1-4; D is uncertain. Trimming removed 5 bases at V and 5 bases at J, with 3 bases between. The CDR3 length is 11 residues. CDR1 SGHAT and CDR2 FQDESV come from the germline V gene (reference sequence). In nucleotides, the CDR3 is TGTGCCAGCAGCCGAAATGAAAAACTGTTTTTT. It encodes CASSRNEKLFF. Complete variable domain (other parts from reference TRBV11-1 and TRBJ1-4): EAEVAQSPRYKITEKSQAVAFWCDPISGHATLYWYRQILGQGPELLVQFQDESVVDDSQLPKDRFSAERLKGVDSTLKIQPAELGDSAMYLCASSRNEKLFFGSGTQLSVL.

V gene TRBV27 combines with J gene TRBJ2-7; 12 bases agree with TRBD2. J gave up 3 bases and V 3 bases, and 3 bases lay outside the gene matches. CDR1 and CDR2 from the germline V gene are MNHEY and SMNVEV (reference sequence). This CDR3 contains 15 residues. Written as DNA, the CDR3 is TGTGCCAGCAGTTTCTCGACTAGCGGGGGCTACGAGCAGTACTTC. Encoded protein: CASSFSTSGGYEQYF.

The chain uses TRBV18 and TRBJ2-7, with TRBD2 as a possible D gene (6 bases). Trimming cost V 0 bases and J 5 bases, with 17 bases left between them. The germline gives CDR1 KGHSH, CDR2 LQKENI. The CDR3 extends over 16 amino acids. CDR3 loop: CASSPPGLSGPHEQYF. CDR3 nucleotides: TGTGCCAGCTCACCACCGGGACTTTCGGGACCGCACGAGCAGTACTTC.

The chain is built from TRBV4-2 and TRBJ1-2; 8 bases map to TRBD1. The CDR3 is 15 amino acids. Germline trimming cut 3 bases from V and 1 base from J; bases unmatched to any gene: 4. Germline CDR1 reads LGHNA; CDR2 reads YNFKEQ. DNA for the CDR3: TGTGCCAGCAGCCACGCGGGACAGGTTAACTATGGCTACACCTTC. Protein product: CASSHAGQVNYGYTF.

A few counts support this clone. This chain connects TRBV6-5 to TRBJ1-5, with TRBD1 matching over 8 bases. Trimming removed 6 bases from V and 5 bases from J; junction bases left unmatched: 9. CDR1 is MNHEY and CDR2 is SVGAGI in the germline V gene. This CDR3 has 15 residues. The CDR3 sequence is CASRPQGVSYQPQHF. The CDR3 DNA follows: TGTGCCAGCAGACCACAGGGGGTTAGTTATCAGCCCCAGCATTTT.

The rearrangement uses TRBV10-1 and TRBJ1-2; perhaps TRBD1 as D (6 bases). The germline V and J ends were trimmed by 3 bases and 8 bases, with 13 bases remaining between them. The CDR3 is 13 amino acids. Germline-derived CDR1 and CDR2 are WNHNN and SYGVQD (reference sequence). The CDR3 DNA follows: TGCGCCAGCAGTGACAGGGGAAATAGAGGCTACACCTTC. It codes for CASSDRGNRGYTF.

V and J are TRBV6-1 and TRBJ2-3, with D maybe TRBD1 (6 bases). CDR1 is MNHNS, CDR2 SASEGT, per germline. The CDR3 covers 16 residues. V lost 4 bases and J lost 4, with 18 bases in between. CDR3 loop: CASSVSSGTLPDTQYF. The CDR3 DNA is TGTGCCAGCAGTGTCTCTTCCGGGACACTCCCAGATACGCAGTATTTT.

This clone showed up just a few times. The chain employs TRBV9 and TRBJ2-1; no clear D. The germline V gene has CDR1 SGDLS and CDR2 YYNGEE. The CDR3 is 14 amino acids. V shed 3 bases and J shed 4 bases, with 11 bases lying between them. The CDR3 spells CASSAVGGYNEQFF. The CDR3 DNA reads as TGTGCCAGCAGCGCAGTTGGTGGGTACAATGAGCAGTTCTTC. The complete variable domain, with remaining parts taken from reference TRBV9 and TRBJ2-1, reads DSGVTQTPKHLITATGQRVTLRCSPRSGDLSVYWYQQSLDQGLQFLIQYYNGEERAKGNILERFSAQQFPDLHSELNLSSLELGDSALYFCASSAVGGYNEQFFGPGTRLTVL.

This chain links TRBV7-2 with TRBJ2-1; the D is unclear. The length of the CDR3 is 15 residues. Trimming cost V 4 bases and J 5 bases, with 15 bases left between them. Germline V CDR1 and CDR2: SGHTA, FQGNSA. DNA of the CDR3: TGTGCCAGCAGCTCCTTCAGGACGCTAAACAATGAGCAGTTCTTC. It codes for CASSSFRTLNNEQFF. The full variable domain, rest sourced from reference TRBV7-2 and TRBJ2-1, is GAGVSQSPSNKVTEKGKDVELRCDPISGHTALYWYRQSLGQGLEFLIYFQGNSAPDKSGLPSDRFSAERTGGSVSTLTIQRTQQEDSAVYLCASSSFRTLNNEQFFGPGTRLTVL.

The chain carries TRBV6-5 and TRBJ2-7, with 9 bases aligning to TRBD1. This CDR3 is 14 amino acids long. Germline CDR1 is MNHEY and CDR2 is SVGAGI. The V gene end was trimmed by 5 bases and the J gene end by 1 base; junction bases not matched to a gene: 3. CDR3 nucleotides: TGTGCCAGCAGTCCGGGACAGGGATCCTACGAGCAGTACTTC. Protein sequence: CASSPGQGSYEQYF.

The chain recombines TRBV3-1 (or the pseudogene TRBV3-2) with TRBJ2-1; no clear D. The V and J ends lost 3 bases and 3 bases respectively, with 6 bases between them. Germline CDR1 LGHDT, CDR2 YNNKEL (reference sequence). The CDR3 is 13 amino acids. DNA for the CDR3: TGTGCCAGCAGCCAGGGTGGCTACAATGAGCAGTTCTTC. It encodes CASSQGGYNEQFF.

This clone was seen only once. The chain has TRBV4-1 and TRBJ1-2; 10 positions agree with TRBD1. Germline V CDR1 and CDR2: MGHRA, YSYEKL. The CDR3 spans 15 residues. J lost 6 bases, V lost 1 base, and 5 bases had no gene match. DNA of the CDR3: TGCGCCAGCAGCCAAGCCCGACAGGGGGCCAATGGCTACACCTTC. Protein: CASSQARQGANGYTF.

The chain couples TRBV6-2 or TRBV6-3 to TRBJ2-2; D may be TRBD2 (6 bases). V lost 4 bases, J lost 3 bases, and 9 bases lay in between. Germline CDR1 and CDR2: MNHEY and SVGEGT. The CDR3 contains 14 residues. The chain's CDR3 is CASSWGTDTGELFF. The CDR3 nucleotides read TGTGCCAGCAGTTGGGGGACTGACACCGGGGAGCTGTTTTTT.

The chain employs TRBV29-1 and TRBJ2-7; 7 nucleotides match TRBD2. Germline V gene data show CDR1 as SQVTM and CDR2 as ANQGSEA. The V gene end was trimmed by 4 bases and the J gene end by 1 base; junction bases not matched to a gene: 7. CDR3 length: 14 amino acids. CDR3 protein: CSVVLASGSYEQYF. CDR3 coding DNA: TGCAGCGTTGTCTTGGCTAGCGGATCCTACGAGCAGTACTTC.

This chain links TRBV12-5 with TRBJ2-7, with 9 bases lining up with TRBD1. The CDR3 is 19 amino acids. Losses at the gene ends were 1 base for V and 0 bases for J; bases not matched to a gene: 13. Germline CDR1 is LGHNT and CDR2 is FRNRAP. The CDR3 sequence is CASGLDRGRIVKSSYEQYF. The CDR3 nucleotides read TGTGCTAGTGGTTTGGACAGGGGGCGAATCGTAAAGAGCTCCTACGAGCAGTACTTC.